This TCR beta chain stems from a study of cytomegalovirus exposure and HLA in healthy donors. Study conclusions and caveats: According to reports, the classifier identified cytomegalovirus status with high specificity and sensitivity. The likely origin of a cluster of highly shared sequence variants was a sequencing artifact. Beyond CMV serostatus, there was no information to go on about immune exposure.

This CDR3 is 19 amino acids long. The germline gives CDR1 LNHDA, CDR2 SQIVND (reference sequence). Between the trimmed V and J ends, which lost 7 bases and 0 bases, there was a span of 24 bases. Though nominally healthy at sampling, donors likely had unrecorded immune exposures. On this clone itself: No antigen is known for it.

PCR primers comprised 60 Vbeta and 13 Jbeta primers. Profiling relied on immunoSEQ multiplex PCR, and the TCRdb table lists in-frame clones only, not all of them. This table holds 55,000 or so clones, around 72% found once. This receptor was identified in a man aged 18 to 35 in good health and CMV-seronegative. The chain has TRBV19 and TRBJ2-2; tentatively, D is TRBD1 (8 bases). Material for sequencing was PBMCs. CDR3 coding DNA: TGTGCCAGTAAAAAGGGAGGGCAGGGGGCCTCCTCGAACACCGGGGAGCTGTTTTTT. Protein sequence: CASKKGGQGASSNTGELFF.